Listed below are T cell receptor beta chains from one sample, sequenced in a study of OX40 agonist ivuxolimab in advanced cancers. Generated by immunoSEQ multiplex PCR, the TCRdb table keeps only in-frame clones and is missing some. This sample has around 100,000 clones, with 75% to 90% found just once. Here the sequenced sample was CD4+ or CD8+ T cells sorted from blood, taken in a trial of the OX40 agonist ivuxolimab. Receptor source: an adult with an advanced solid tumor such as melanoma, head and neck, liver or kidney cancer. The CDR3 runs from the conserved cysteine through the conserved F or W. The D gene is left open where the match is weak. Clone size appears in some rows only: once, few, many, or a class for an expanded clone.

j_call: TRBJ2-7
d_call: .
v_call: TRBV5-8
clone_size: .
cdr3_aa: CASSRDYEQYF

j_call: TRBJ2-7
d_call: TRBD2
v_call: TRBV5-1
clone_size: .
cdr3_aa: CASSLGLAGGTTYEQYF

j_call: TRBJ1-1
d_call: .
v_call: TRBV5-1
clone_size: .
cdr3_aa: CASSLGPTEAFF

j_call: TRBJ1-5
d_call: TRBD1
v_call: TRBV28
clone_size: few
cdr3_aa: CASSLYGDRAGQPQHF

j_call: TRBJ1-6
d_call: TRBD1
v_call: TRBV27
clone_size: .
cdr3_aa: CASSFSDRGDNSPLHF

j_call: TRBJ1-2
d_call: .
v_call: TRBV5-4
clone_size: .
cdr3_aa: CASSLGGVDGYTF

j_call: TRBJ1-2
d_call: .
v_call: TRBV5-1
clone_size: once
cdr3_aa: CASSLGYARGLSYGYTF

j_call: TRBJ2-1
d_call: .
v_call: TRBV5-1
clone_size: few
cdr3_aa: CASSVRDFSYNEQFF

j_call: TRBJ1-5
d_call: .
v_call: TRBV19
clone_size: .
cdr3_aa: CASRAPNQPQHF

j_call: TRBJ2-7
d_call: .
v_call: TRBV5-1
clone_size: .
cdr3_aa: CASSLGSVYEQYF

j_call: TRBJ2-2
d_call: .
v_call: TRBV11-3
clone_size: .
cdr3_aa: CASSALPGANGELFF

j_call: TRBJ1-3
d_call: .
v_call: TRBV30
clone_size: once
cdr3_aa: CAWRERAGNTIYF

j_call: TRBJ2-3
d_call: TRBD2
v_call: TRBV5-1
clone_size: .
cdr3_aa: CASSILAGGLGSTDTQYF

j_call: TRBJ2-3
d_call: .
v_call: TRBV30
clone_size: .
cdr3_aa: CAWSVPGPTDTQYF

j_call: TRBJ2-3
d_call: .
v_call: TRBV5-4
clone_size: .
cdr3_aa: CASSAGTDTQYF

j_call: TRBJ2-1
d_call: .
v_call: TRBV28
clone_size: .
cdr3_aa: CASSLTGSYNEQFF

j_call: TRBJ2-7
d_call: .
v_call: TRBV28
clone_size: .
cdr3_aa: CASPPTLGLARRNEQYF